This T cell receptor (beta chain) was sequenced for a study of cytomegalovirus exposure and HLA in healthy donors. Study findings and constraints: High sensitivity and specificity were reportedly achieved when the classifier diagnosed cytomegalovirus status.

Germline V gives CDR1 SGHKS, CDR2 YYEKEE (reference sequence). The CDR3 is made up of 14 amino acids. The J segment lost 4 bases and the V segment lost 2 bases, leaving 4 bases of the junction unmatched. Vbeta (60) and Jbeta (13) primers were used in the PCR. Assay: immunoSEQ multiplex PCR; the TCRdb copy retains only in-frame clones and omits some. The sample lists some 150,000 clones; 70% to 80% were seen once. In its sample, this clone was seen a few times. Antigen: not known. Material: PBMCs. This clonotype was sampled from a female donor in good health and CMV-seronegative. This rearrangement joins TRBV5-5 to TRBJ1-1, with 8 bases aligning to TRBD1. The CDR3 is CASSFNQGATEAFF. CDR3 nucleotide sequence: TGTGCCAGCAGCTTTAATCAGGGGGCCACTGAAGCTTTCTTT.